The clone carrying this T cell receptor (beta chain) was seen ten or more times. Its target is not known. Methods described previously, with TCR primers listed, were used for bulk TCR libraries. TCRdb re-analysed the PCR reads in MiXCR, keeping a single row per CDR3 protein. The profile shows 300,000 to 400,000 distinct CDR3 sequences, around a fifth of them singletons. This sample was taken from a study of molecular identifiers for immune sequencing clone quantification. Study-wide results and limits: Whereas naive cells kept under 1% of molecules in clones above 20 RNA copies, such clones held over 98% in effectors.

Libraries used about 20,000 to 1,100,000 sorted naive CD8 T cells and 10%, 30% or 50% RNA input. A CD8+CD4-CCR7+CD45RA+ gate was used to sort naive CD8 T cells. Sequenced: naive CD8+ T cells from blood, with Jurkat cell RNA spiked in. Specified subset: FACS-sorted CD8+CD4-CCR7+CD45RA+ naive T cells. This receptor was identified in a human donor in good health. Some libraries in this study had Jurkat cell RNA spiked in.

The DNA of the CDR3 is TGTGCCACCAGTGATTTAAACAGAAGCTCCTACAATGAGCAGTTCTTC. This codes for CATSDLNRSSYNEQFF. The chain carries TRBV24-1 and TRBJ2-1; D not resolved. CDR1 is KGHDR, CDR2 SFDVKD, per germline. Trimming stripped 1 base from V and 0 bases from J, with 9 bases between. The CDR3 has 16 residues.